The clone carrying this T cell receptor beta chain was seen more than once but under ten times. This sample was taken from a study of liver allograft versus peripheral blood T cells. Study summary: Repertoires from peripheral blood of liver transplant recipients were compared with those inside their transplanted livers.

TCRdb re-called the reads with MiXCR, one entry per CDR3 protein. This table has 3,500 to 4,000 distinct CDR3 sequences, over 20% appearing once. Germline CDR1 is WNHNN and CDR2 is SYGVQD (reference sequence). With 2 bases removed from V and 0 bases from J, the gap between germline ends came to 11 bases. The CDR3 runs to 15 residues. The TCR originated in a human patient who had a liver transplant. T cells may partly derive from the graft donor. The chain couples TRBV10-1 to TRBJ2-7, with D unresolved. Here the CDR3 reads CASSEAPGSSYEQYF. The CDR3 DNA is TGCGCCAGCAGTGAGGCCCCAGGCAGCTCCTACGAGCAGTACTTC.